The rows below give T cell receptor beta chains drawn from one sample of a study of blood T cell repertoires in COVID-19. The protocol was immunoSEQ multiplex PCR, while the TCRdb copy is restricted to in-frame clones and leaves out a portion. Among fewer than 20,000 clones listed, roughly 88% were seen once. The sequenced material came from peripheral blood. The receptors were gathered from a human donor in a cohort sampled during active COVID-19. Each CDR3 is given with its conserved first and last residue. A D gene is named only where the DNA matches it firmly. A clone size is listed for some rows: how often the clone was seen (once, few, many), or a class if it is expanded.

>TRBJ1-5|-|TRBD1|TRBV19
TGTGCCAGTAGTATACAGGGACAGGGGGCCTGGCCCCAGCATTTT
CASSIQGQGAWPQHF
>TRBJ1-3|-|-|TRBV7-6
TGTGCCAGCAGCCGGACAGACTCTGGAAACACCATATATTTT
CASSRTDSGNTIYF
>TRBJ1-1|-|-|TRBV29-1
TGCAGCGTTGCTTGGGGGGGAAACACTGAAGCTTTCTTT
CSVAWGGNTEAFF
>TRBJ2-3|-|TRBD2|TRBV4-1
TGCGCCAGCAGCCAAGATCGGCGACTAGCGGGAGGTAGGGATACGCAGTATTTT
CASSQDRRLAGGRDTQYF
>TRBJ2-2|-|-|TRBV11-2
TGTGCCAGCAGCTTCGGGGGAGCCGCGAACACCGGGGAGCTGTTTTTT
CASSFGGAANTGELFF
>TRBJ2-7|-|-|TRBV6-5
TGTGCCAGCAGCCCGCGTCCGGGGGGCCGCTACGAGCAGTACTTC
CASSPRPGGRYEQYF
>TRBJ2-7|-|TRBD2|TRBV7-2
TGTGCCAGCAGCTTTCGAGCGGGAGGGCCCGACGAGCAGTACTTC
CASSFRAGGPDEQYF
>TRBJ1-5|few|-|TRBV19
TGTGCCAGCAGGGACCGGGACATACAGAATCAGCCCCAGCATTTT
CASRDRDIQNQPQHF
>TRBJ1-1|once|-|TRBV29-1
TGCAGCGTTCAACCTACAGATTCGAACACTGAAGCTTTCTTT
CSVQPTDSNTEAFF
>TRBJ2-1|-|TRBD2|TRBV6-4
TGTGCCAGCAGTCCGACTAGCGGTCCCTACAATGAGCAGTTCTTC
CASSPTSGPYNEQFF
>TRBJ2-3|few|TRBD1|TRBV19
TGTGCCAGTAGTAAAGACAGGGGGCAAGATACGCAGTATTTT
CASSKDRGQDTQYF
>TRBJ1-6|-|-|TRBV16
TGTGCCAGCAGCCAAGTTGGCGGGAAAGGGACCTATTCACCCCTCCACTTT
CASSQVGGKGTYSPLHF
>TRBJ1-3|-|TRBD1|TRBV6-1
TGTGCCAGCAGTGAAACCAGGGGGTACTCTGGAAACACCATATATTTT
CASSETRGYSGNTIYF
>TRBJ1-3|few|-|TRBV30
TGTGCCTGGAGAGGGGGAACTGGAAACACCATATATTTT
CAWRGGTGNTIYF
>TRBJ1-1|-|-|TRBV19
TGTGCCAGTACCATAGTCGGCGGCAGGGGAATGAACACTGAAGCTTTCTTT
CASTIVGGRGMNTEAFF
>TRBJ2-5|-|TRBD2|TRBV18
TGTGCCAGCTCACCACCCCTCCTAGCGGGGGGGCGGGAGACCCAGTACTTC
CASSPPLLAGGRETQYF
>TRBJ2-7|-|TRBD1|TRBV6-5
TGTGCCACGACCGGGACAGGTGGTTACGAGCAGTACTTC
CATTGTGGYEQYF
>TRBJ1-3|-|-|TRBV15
TGTGCCACCAGCACTGTAAATCGCTCTGGAAACACCATATATTTT
CATSTVNRSGNTIYF
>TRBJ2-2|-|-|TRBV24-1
TGTGCCACCAGCAGTGCTCCCAACACCGGGGAGCTGTTTTTT
CATSSAPNTGELFF
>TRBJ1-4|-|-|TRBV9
TGTGCCAGCAGCTCAAGTGGGGGACTTAATGAAAAACTGTTTTTT
CASSSSGGLNEKLFF
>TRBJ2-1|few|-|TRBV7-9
TGTGCCAGCAGCCCCCCCGGTAACTCCTACAATGAGCAGTTCTTC
CASSPPGNSYNEQFF
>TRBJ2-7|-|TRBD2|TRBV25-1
TGTGCCAGCAGTGCATCGGCCGGGACTAGCGGGACCTACGAGCAGTACTTC
CASSASAGTSGTYEQYF
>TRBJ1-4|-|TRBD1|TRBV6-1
TGTGCCAGCAGTGACGTTCCCCGGACAGGGGGCCTATGGACTAATGAAAAACTGTTTTTT
CASSDVPRTGGLWTNEKLFF
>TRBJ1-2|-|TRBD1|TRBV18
TGTGCCAGCTCACCTAAGACAGGGGTAGGGGCGAACTATGGCTACACCTTC
CASSPKTGVGANYGYTF
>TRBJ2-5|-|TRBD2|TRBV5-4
TGTGCCAGCAGCTTGGCACTAGCGGGAGGGCCAGAAGAGACCCAGTACTTC
CASSLALAGGPEETQYF
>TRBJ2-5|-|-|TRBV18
TGTGCCAGCTCCCCCCAGGGAGAGACCCAGTACTTC
CASSPQGETQYF
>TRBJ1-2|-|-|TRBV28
TGTGCCAGCAGTTACAGGGATATTAACTATGGCTACACCTTC
CASSYRDINYGYTF
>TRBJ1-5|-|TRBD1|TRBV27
TGTGCCAGCAGTTTAACGGGGGATTACTCGGGACAGTTCAATCAGCCCCAGCATTTT
CASSLTGDYSGQFNQPQHF
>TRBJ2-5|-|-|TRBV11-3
TGTGCCAGCAGCTTACAGGGCTCCTTAGAGACCCAGTACTTC
CASSLQGSLETQYF
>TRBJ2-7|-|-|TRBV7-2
TGTGCCAGCAGCCCCGACAGGAGTTCCTACGAGCAGTACTTC
CASSPDRSSYEQYF
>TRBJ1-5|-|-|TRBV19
TGTGCCAGTAGTATGAACCCGGCGGCTCAGCCCCAGCATTTT
CASSMNPAAQPQHF
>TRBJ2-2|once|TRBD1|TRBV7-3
TGTGCCAGCAGCCTCGGGGACAGGGTCACCGGGGAGCTGTTTTTT
CASSLGDRVTGELFF
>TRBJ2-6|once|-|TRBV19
TGTGCCAGTAGTATCGGGGGAACCTCTGGGGCCAACGTCCTGACTTTC
CASSIGGTSGANVLTF
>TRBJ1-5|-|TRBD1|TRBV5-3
TGTGCCAGACCGGGACAGGGCTTGCGCAATCAGCCCCAGCATTTT
CARPGQGLRNQPQHF
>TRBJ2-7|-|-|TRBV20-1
TGCAGTGCTAGTCCCAGGGAATGGAGCGAGCAGTACTTC
CSASPREWSEQYF
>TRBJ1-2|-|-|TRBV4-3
TGCGCCAGCAGCCCGACTCGTGTAGGGAGTCCACATGGCTACACCTTC
CASSPTRVGSPHGYTF
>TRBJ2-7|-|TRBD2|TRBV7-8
TGTGCCAGCAGCCGTAGCGGGAGAGACTACGAGCAGTACTTC
CASSRSGRDYEQYF
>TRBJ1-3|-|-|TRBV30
TGTGCCTGGAGTCCACAGGGAGGGTATAGGGACACCATATATTTT
CAWSPQGGYRDTIYF
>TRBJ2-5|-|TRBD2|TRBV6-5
TGTGCCAGCAGGGGAAGTGGACTAGCGGGGGAGACCCAGTACTTC
CASRGSGLAGETQYF
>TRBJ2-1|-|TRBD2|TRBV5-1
TGCGCCAGCAGCTTGGTAGCGAGCGGGGGGAATGAGCAGTTCTTC
CASSLVASGGNEQFF
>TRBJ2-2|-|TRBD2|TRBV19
TGTGCCAGTAGTATAGTCAGACTAGCGGGAGACGCCGGGGAGCTGTTTTTT
CASSIVRLAGDAGELFF